The clone carrying this T cell receptor beta chain was found once. Its antigen is still unknown. Trimming pared 5 bases from V and 7 bases from J, leaving 15 bases between. There are 13 residues in the CDR3. Germline V lookup: CDR1 LNHDA, CDR2 SQIVND (reference sequence). The sample originates from a study of shared clonotypes between healthy human individuals. About the research overall: Participating donors consisted of two women and a few men aged 18 to 49.

Whole-study findings and limits: Sequencing depth was expected to influence donor clonotype sharing.

Assay used: immunoSEQ multiplex PCR; TCRdb lists only in-frame clones, some missing. The sample comprises a few million clones, approximately 95% of which are singletons, and approximately 0.4% rests with the top ten. The specimen sequenced was naive CD4+ T cells from PBMCs. This sample's subset: CD45RA+ positively selected. This sequence originates from a man aged 18 to 30 in good health. Some clones in this sample may be carry-over from other donors' samples. The V and J genes are TRBV19 and TRBJ2-7, with D unclear. The CDR3 is CASSPPPHREQYF. The CDR3 coding sequence is TGTGCCAGTAGTCCTCCACCCCATAGGGAGCAGTACTTC.